These 12 T cell receptor beta chains came from one sample sequenced in a study of technical replicates of blood from a handful of donors. The data were produced by immunoSEQ multiplex PCR, yet TCRdb's version contains in-frame clones alone and is incomplete. Of about 93,000 clones listed, roughly 96% are singletons. The sample taken for sequencing was T cells isolated from PBMCs. All receptors come from a human donor in good health.

The chain recombines TRBV7-3 with TRBJ1-1; 7 bases fit TRBD1. Germline V gene sequence: CDR1 SGHTA, CDR2 FQGTGA. V gave up 5 bases and J gave up 4 bases; unmatched junction bases: 13. The CDR3 sequence is 16 residues long. The CDR3 bases are TGTGCCAGCAGCCGCTCCGGGGGACAGCACACCACTGAAGCTTTCTTT. Protein product: CASSRSGGQHTTEAFF.

The chain combines TRBV11-3 with TRBJ2-3; 9 bases map to TRBD1. Germline CDR1 SGHNT, CDR2 YENEEA. There are 16 residues in the CDR3. Trimming at V came to 5 bases and at J to 2 bases, leaving 8 bases not matched to a gene. As DNA, the CDR3 is TGTGCCAGCAGCCCAAGGACAGGGGCCTACACAGATACGCAGTATTTT. Amino acid sequence: CASSPRTGAYTDTQYF. The full variable domain, in which reference TRBV11-3 and TRBJ2-3 provide the parts outside the CDR3, is EAGVVQSPRYKIIEKKQPVAFWCNPISGHNTLYWYLQNLGQGPELLIRYENEEAVDDSQLPKDRFSAERLKGVDSTLKIQPAELGDSAVYLCASSPRTGAYTDTQYFGPGTRLTVL.

The chain combines TRBV7-2 with TRBJ1-1; D unclear. This CDR3 comprises 13 residues. V lost 1 base to trimming and J lost 7 bases, with 10 bases between them. CDR1 and CDR2 (germline): SGHTA, FQGNSA. As DNA, the CDR3 is TGTGCCAGCAGCTTAGAAGTATCGGGTGAAGCTTTCTTT. Translating it yields CASSLEVSGEAFF.

The V gene is TRBV25-1, the J gene TRBJ2-3; 15 bases match TRBD2. The CDR3 is made up of 16 amino acids. V gave up 6 bases and J gave up 6 bases; unmatched junction bases: 7. Germline CDR1 and CDR2: MGHDK and SYGVNS. CDR3 sequence (DNA): TGTGCCAGCAGCCCCGGGACTAGCGGGAGGTCCGATACGCAGTATTTT. This codes for CASSPGTSGRSDTQYF.

This chain connects TRBV6-1 to TRBJ1-5; maybe TRBD1 (5 bases). Germline V lookup: CDR1 MNHNS, CDR2 SASEGT. With 2 bases removed from V and 0 bases from J, the gap between germline ends came to 11 bases. The CDR3 consists of 16 residues. The CDR3 nucleotides read TGTGCCAGCAGTGAACTGTGGGGCTATAGCAATCAGCCCCAGCATTTT. This sequence encodes CASSELWGYSNQPQHF.

The chain uses TRBV4-1 and TRBJ2-5; D uncertain. V was pared by 0 bases and J by 2 bases, with 7 bases between. The CDR3 extends over 14 amino acids. The germline gives CDR1 MGHRA, CDR2 YSYEKL. This chain's CDR3 is CASSQDAIQETQYF. The CDR3 DNA follows: TGCGCCAGCAGCCAAGATGCTATTCAAGAGACCCAGTACTTC.

J is TRBJ1-6 and V is TRBV12-5, with no clear D. Germline assignment: CDR1 LGHNT and CDR2 FRNRAP. Trimming removed 6 bases from V and 9 bases from J, with 12 bases in between. This CDR3 has 13 residues. The CDR3 bases are TGTGCTAGTGGGTACGCAGAGCGTTCACCCCTCCACTTT. Encoded protein: CASGYAERSPLHF. Looking up the rest from reference TRBV12-5 and TRBJ1-6 gives the full variable domain: DARVTQTPRHKVTEMGQEVTMRCQPILGHNTVFWYRQTMMQGLELLAYFRNRAPLDDSGMPKDRFSAEMPDATLATLKIQPSEPRDSAVYFCASGYAERSPLHFGNGTRLTVT.

The CDR3: CASSYSFLGGNEKLFF. CDR3 bases: TGTGCCAGCAGTTACTCGTTTTTAGGGGGTAATGAAAAACTGTTTTTT. The chain couples TRBV6-5 to TRBJ1-4; maybe TRBD1 (6 bases). The V end was cut by 0 bases, the J end by 4 bases, with 12 bases between. This CDR3 is 16 amino acids long. The germline V gene has CDR1 MNHEY and CDR2 SVGAGI.

The J gene is TRBJ1-5, the V gene TRBV6-1, with D unresolved. In germline, CDR1 is MNHNS, CDR2 SASEGT. This CDR3 comprises 13 residues. With 1 base removed from V and 4 bases from J, the gap between germline ends came to 5 bases. CDR3 in DNA: TGTGCCAGCAGTGAAGGTAATAATCAGCCCCAGCATTTT. It codes for CASSEGNNQPQHF.

This chain connects TRBV5-8 to TRBJ2-1; D is unresolved. Germline assignment: CDR1 SGHTS and CDR2 YDEGEE. The CDR3 length is 14 residues. V was clipped by 0 bases and J by 8 bases, with 12 bases between them. Here the CDR3 DNA reads TGTGCCAGCAGCTTGGCTTTCCGGGTGGATGAGCAGTTCTTC. As protein: CASSLAFRVDEQFF. Full variable domain (outside the CDR3, taken from reference TRBV5-8 and TRBJ2-1): EAGVTQSPTHLIKTRGQQATLRCSPISGHTSVYWYQQALGLGLQFLLWYDEGEERNRGNFPPRFSGRQFPNYSSELNVNALELEDSALYLCASSLAFRVDEQFFGPGTRLTVL.

The chain combines TRBV5-1 with TRBJ1-5, with D tentatively TRBD1 (6 bases). The CDR3 contains 15 residues. Looked up from germline, CDR1 is SGHRS and CDR2 is YFSETQ. V lost 0 bases and J 6 bases, leaving 13 bases between the germline ends. CDR3 nucleotide sequence: TGCGCCAGCAGCTTGGACGGGGGGGCAGGTCAGCCCCAGCATTTT. It encodes CASSLDGGAGQPQHF. Full variable domain (remainder filled in from reference TRBV5-1 and TRBJ1-5): KAGVTQTPRYLIKTRGQQVTLSCSPISGHRSVSWYQQTPGQGLQFLFEYFSETQRNKGNFPGRFSGRQFSNSRSEMNVSTLELGDSALYLCASSLDGGAGQPQHFGDGTRLSIL.

The chain is built from TRBV6-5 and TRBJ2-1; 8 bases agree with TRBD1. Losses at the gene ends were 4 bases for V and 6 bases for J; bases not matched to a gene: 5. The germline CDR1 and CDR2 sequences are MNHEY and SVGAGI. This CDR3 contains 14 residues. The CDR3 nucleotides are TGTGCCAGCAGTTTACAGGGGGGAAGCAATGAGCAGTTCTTC. This encodes CASSLQGGSNEQFF.